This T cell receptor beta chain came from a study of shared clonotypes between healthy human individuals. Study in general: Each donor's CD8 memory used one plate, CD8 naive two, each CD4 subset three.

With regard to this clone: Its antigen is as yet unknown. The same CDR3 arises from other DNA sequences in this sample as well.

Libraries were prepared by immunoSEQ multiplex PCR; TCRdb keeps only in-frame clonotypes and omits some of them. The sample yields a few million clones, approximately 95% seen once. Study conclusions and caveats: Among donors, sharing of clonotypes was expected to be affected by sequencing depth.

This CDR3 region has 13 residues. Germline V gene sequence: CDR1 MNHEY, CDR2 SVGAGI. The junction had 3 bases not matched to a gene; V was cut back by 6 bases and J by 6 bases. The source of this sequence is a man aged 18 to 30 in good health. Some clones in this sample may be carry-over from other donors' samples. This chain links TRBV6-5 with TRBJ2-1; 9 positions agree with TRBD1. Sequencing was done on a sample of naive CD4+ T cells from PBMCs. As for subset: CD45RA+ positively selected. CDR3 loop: CASSWGQGNEQFF. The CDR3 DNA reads TGTGCCAGCAGCTGGGGACAGGGCAATGAGCAGTTCTTC.